A single sample gave rise to the 17 T cell receptor beta chains below, sequenced in a study of radiation and T cells in renal cell carcinoma. Measured with immunoSEQ multiplex PCR; TCRdb has only the in-frame clones, and not every one. The data hold tens of thousands of clones, with over 70% observed a single time. Time point given: baseline pretreatment blood. Treatment described: 15 Gy SBRT to primary tumor, nephrectomy 4 weeks later. Sequencing used blood, obtained from a patient whose treatment included radiotherapy and nephrectomy. Every receptor here comes from a man between 60 and 75 years old with renal cell carcinoma.

The chain couples TRBV23-1 to TRBJ2-7; the match to TRBD2 covers 7 bases. TRBV23-1 is noted as an ORF with a role that remains uncertain. The trim removed 8 bases at V and 6 bases at J, leaving 4 bases unmatched. This CDR3 has 11 amino acids. CDR3 DNA sequence: TGCGCCAGCGGTCTAGCGGTCGAGCAGTACGTC. It encodes CASGLAVEQYV.

This clone was seen a few times. The chain carries TRBV10-1 and TRBJ1-4, with D unclear. V was cut by 0 bases and J by 3 bases, with 5 bases left in between. This CDR3 comprises 14 residues. CDR1 is WNHNN and CDR2 is SYGVQD in the germline V gene (reference sequence). In nucleotides, the CDR3 is TGCGCCAGCAGTGAGTCAGCCTCTAATGAAAAACTGTTTTTT. Translation gives CASSESASNEKLFF.

The chain has TRBV18 and TRBJ2-3; D uncertain. Germline loops: CDR1 KGHSH, CDR2 LQKENI. V lost 4 bases and J lost 3, with 5 bases in between. The CDR3 has 12 amino acids. Here the CDR3 reads CASSRQTDTQYF. The CDR3 DNA reads as TGTGCCAGCTCACGCCAGACAGATACGCAGTATTTT.

The gene calls are TRBV5-5 and TRBJ2-3, with D possibly TRBD2 on 5 matching bases. V lost 3 bases to trimming and J lost 2 bases, with 10 bases between them. Per the germline V gene, CDR1 is SGHKS and CDR2 is YYEKEE (reference sequence). The CDR3 is made up of 14 amino acids. The CDR3 DNA reads as TGTGCCAGCAGCTGGCGGCTAGCCACAGATACGCAGTATTTT. This encodes CASSWRLATDTQYF.

Regarding this clone: At one boundary the junction diverges from the germline segment, which might be a read error. The genes are TRBV7-3 and TRBJ2-5, with D maybe TRBD1 (6 bases). This CDR3 region has 14 residues. The germline V gene encodes CDR1 SGHTA and CDR2 FQGTGA. CDR3: CASSLTGNQETQYF. The DNA for the CDR3 is TGTGCCAGCAGCCTAACAGGGAACCAAGAGACCCAGTACTTC.

This clone was observed a single time. This chain links TRBV7-2 with TRBJ1-2, with D unclear. Trimming took 4 bases from V and 4 from J, leaving 13 bases between them. The germline V gene has CDR1 SGHTA and CDR2 FQGNSA. This CDR3 spans 14 amino acids. The CDR3 spells CASSSPPLGYGYTF. CDR3 coding DNA: TGTGCCAGCAGCTCCCCCCCGCTCGGCTATGGCTACACCTTC. Variable domain in full (rest from reference TRBV7-2 and TRBJ1-2): GAGVSQSPSNKVTEKGKDVELRCDPISGHTALYWYRQSLGQGLEFLIYFQGNSAPDKSGLPSDRFSAERTGGSVSTLTIQRTQQEDSAVYLCASSSPPLGYGYTFGSGTRLTVV.

In this sample, this clone turned up a few times. The chain uses TRBV5-6 and TRBJ2-5; D call uncertain. The CDR3 loop spans 13 amino acids. Deletions cut 1 base from V and 5 bases from J, with 9 bases between. The germline gives CDR1 SGHDT, CDR2 YYEEEE. The CDR3 loop is CASSLIWRETQYF. The CDR3 DNA reads TGTGCCAGCAGCTTGATCTGGCGGGAGACCCAGTACTTC.

The chain is built from TRBV5-4 and TRBJ2-6; D might be TRBD2 (6 bases). The V end lost 0 bases, the J end lost 0 bases, and 10 bases lay between the germline ends. The CDR3 loop spans 17 amino acids. CDR1 and CDR2 from the germline V gene are SGHNT and YYREEE (reference sequence). The CDR3 loop reads CASSLGGAGSGANVLTF. DNA for the CDR3: TGTGCCAGCAGCTTGGGCGGGGCCGGCTCTGGGGCCAACGTCCTGACTTTC.

The chain couples TRBV6-1 to TRBJ1-1; no definite D call. V lost 6 bases, J lost 1 base, and 12 bases lay in between. CDR3 size: 14 residues. Germline V gives CDR1 MNHNS, CDR2 SASEGT. The CDR3 bases are TGTGCCAGCAGATCCGGCGGGGAGAACACTGAAGCTTTCTTT. Residues: CASRSGGENTEAFF.

The rearrangement joins TRBV27 to TRBJ2-2, with D perhaps TRBD1 (6 bases). Germline CDR1 is MNHEY and CDR2 is SMNVEV (reference sequence). V lost 5 bases, J lost 2 bases, and 15 bases lay in between. The CDR3 sequence is 16 residues long. CDR3 nucleotide sequence: TGTGCCAGCAGTCCCCAGACAGGACCAAACACCGGGGAGCTGTTTTTT. Encoded protein: CASSPQTGPNTGELFF.

This chain links TRBV27 with TRBJ1-1; no clear D. This CDR3 has 13 residues. V was clipped by 3 bases and J by 0 bases, with 5 bases between them. CDR1 is MNHEY and CDR2 is SMNVEV in the germline V gene (reference sequence). The CDR3 sequence: CASSFSVNTEAFF. The CDR3, as DNA: TGTGCCAGCAGTTTTAGCGTGAACACTGAAGCTTTCTTT.

The CDR3 coding sequence is TGTGCCAGCAGCTTGGGCGCGGGGGTGACCTACGAGCAGTACTTC. Its translation: CASSLGAGVTYEQYF. The chain recombines TRBV5-5 with TRBJ2-5; 7 positions match TRBD2. The tail of the sequence fits TRBJ2-7 better, so the J call may be wrong. CDR1 SGHKS and CDR2 YYEKEE come from the germline V gene (reference sequence). CDR3 length: 15 amino acids.

The rearrangement links TRBV9 to TRBJ2-1, with D hard to call. V lost 7 bases and J lost 6, with 11 bases in between. The CDR3 has 12 amino acids. Per the germline V gene, CDR1 is SGDLS and CDR2 is YYNGEE. The CDR3: CASSPVGNEQFF. Here the CDR3 DNA reads TGTGCCAGCTCCCCGGTGGGCAATGAGCAGTTCTTC.

The chain has TRBV10-1 and TRBJ2-1; D possibly matches TRBD1 or TRBD2 (5 bases each). This CDR3 is 14 amino acids long. The germline V and J ends were trimmed by 4 bases and 3 bases, with 10 bases remaining between them. The germline V gene has CDR1 WNHNN and CDR2 SYGVQD (reference sequence). The CDR3 nucleotides read TGCGCCAGCAGTGCGGGGACCCTCTACAATGAGCAGTTCTTC. Translation gives CASSAGTLYNEQFF.

The rearrangement uses TRBV2 and TRBJ2-1; D is possibly TRBD2 (6 bases). CDR1 SNHLY and CDR2 FYNNEI come from the germline V gene. The CDR3 is 16 amino acids. Trimming removed 7 bases from V and 2 bases from J, with 18 bases in between. The DNA of the CDR3 is TGTGCCAGCAAAGGGGTAGCGTCGGGGGCCTACAATGAGCAGTTCTTC. Translated: CASKGVASGAYNEQFF.

In this sample, this clone turned up a few times. V and J are TRBV5-4 and TRBJ2-3; 9 nucleotides align to TRBD2. CDR3 length: 15 residues. The germline V gene encodes CDR1 SGHNT and CDR2 YYREEE (reference sequence). V dropped 0 bases and J dropped 5; count of bases not matched to a gene: 4. Written as DNA, the CDR3 is TGTGCCAGCAGCTTGGAAGGACTAGCGAAAGATACGCAGTATTTT. Translating gives CASSLEGLAKDTQYF.

The V call is TRBV19, the J call TRBJ2-2; TRBD2 matches 13 bases. CDR1 and CDR2 from the germline V gene are LNHDA and SQIVND (reference sequence). This CDR3 is 19 amino acids long. After removal of 0 bases from V and 4 bases from J, the junction contained 8 bases not matched to a gene. The CDR3 nucleotides are TGTGCCAGTAGTATAGAGGGACTAGCGGGAACCTCCGGCACCGGGGAGCTGTTTTTT. It specifies CASSIEGLAGTSGTGELFF.